This T cell receptor (beta chain) originates from a study of control samples from healthy donors and cancer patients. Germline CDR1 is MNHEY and CDR2 is SMNVEV (reference sequence). The CDR3 runs to 14 residues. Trimming pared 8 bases from V and 4 bases from J, leaving 18 bases between. The method was immunoSEQ multiplex PCR; TCRdb's version includes in-frame clones alone and lacks a portion of them. The table lists around 150,000 clones, around 94% of them singletons. This chain connects TRBV27 to TRBJ2-7, with D perhaps matching TRBD2 (5 bases). The receptor was isolated from a man aged 55 to 70 with colorectal cancer. The sample consisted of PBMCs. The CDR3 DNA sequence: TGTGCCAGCTCCCTTCGCGAGGGCCGGTACGAGCAGTACTTC. Translated, it gives CASSLREGRYEQYF.